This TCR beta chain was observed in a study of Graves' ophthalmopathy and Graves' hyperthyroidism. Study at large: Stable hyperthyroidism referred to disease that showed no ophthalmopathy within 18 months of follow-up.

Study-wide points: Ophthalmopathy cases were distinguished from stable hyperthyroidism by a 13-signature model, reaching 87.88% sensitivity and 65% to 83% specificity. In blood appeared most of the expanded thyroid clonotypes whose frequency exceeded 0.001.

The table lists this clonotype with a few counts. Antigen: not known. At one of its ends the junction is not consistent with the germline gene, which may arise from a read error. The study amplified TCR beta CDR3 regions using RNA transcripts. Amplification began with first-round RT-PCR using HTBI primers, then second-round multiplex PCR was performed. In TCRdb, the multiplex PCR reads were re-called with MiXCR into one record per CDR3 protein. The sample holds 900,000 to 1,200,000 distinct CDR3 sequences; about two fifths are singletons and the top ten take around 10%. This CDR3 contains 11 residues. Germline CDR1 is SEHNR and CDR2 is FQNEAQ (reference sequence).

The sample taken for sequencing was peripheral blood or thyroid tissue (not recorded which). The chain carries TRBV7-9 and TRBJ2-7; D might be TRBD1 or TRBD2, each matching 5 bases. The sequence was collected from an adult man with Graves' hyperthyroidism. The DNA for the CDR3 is TGTGCCAGCAGCGTTGGGACCGAAAAAAACTTC. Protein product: CASSVGTEKNF.